This T cell receptor beta chain was captured in a study of T cells in Graves' hyperthyroidism and ophthalmopathy (dated by TCRdb to between 2018 and 2020). In the study overall: Peripheral blood was sampled at the time of initial diagnosis, prior to any treatment. TCR V-J signatures able to tell the groups apart were searched for in a discovery cohort of 90 to 100 patients, of whom approximately 40 had Graves' ophthalmopathy and some 60 had stable Graves' hyperthyroidism. Whether ophthalmopathy could be predicted prospectively was tested in an independent validation cohort made up of approximately 19 hyperthyroidism patients plus 17 patients who later progressed to ophthalmopathy. The 100 discovery patients were randomly split 7:3 into training and test sets. In roughly six Graves' hyperthyroidism patients, the study also compared T-cell repertoires from thyroid tissue with T-cell repertoires from blood. Once sampling was done, hyperthyroidism patients were given methimazole at a starting dose of 30 mg daily, whereas ophthalmopathy patients were given high-dose intravenous methylprednisolone. TCR Vbeta CDR3 sequencing of 140 or so peripheral blood samples (roughly 43 ophthalmopathy, about 75 hyperthyroidism and some 17 progressor patients) is reported in the paper.

The paper as a whole reports these results and caveats: In validation, the model predicted progression to ophthalmopathy with about 71% sensitivity and 72% to 85% specificity, a median of about 6 months before onset. Sample size was not statistically predetermined, and investigators were not blinded to group allocation. Ophthalmopathy was separated from stable hyperthyroidism by a 13 V-J signature model, with 85% to 90% sensitivity and roughly 81% specificity obtained in cross-validation and 80%/75% obtained in testing. Blood samples also contained most of the expanded thyroid clonotypes (frequency above 0.001), which suggests that blood repertoires may reflect thyroid immune responses.

This clonotype occurred many times. Its antigen specificity is not known. No base-level quality is on record; no much larger clone is a single base apart. The TCR beta CDR3 regions were amplified from the RNA transcripts. For the first round of RT-PCR on the TCR CDR3, the HTBI primer set was used together with the Qiagen OneStep RT-PCR kit. The libraries were constructed in a second round of multiplex PCR and then size-selected and purified. The libraries were sequenced on an Illumina HiSeq2000 using paired-end 100 bp reads. Regarding the original processing steps: Raw data were processed with SOAPnuke, discarding reads with adapters, uncalled bases, mean Phred below 15, or no exact constant-primer or identifier match. COPE v1.2.5 was used to merge high-quality paired reads, and clonotypes were defined as unique nucleotide sequences. Clonotypes were aligned to IMGT TRBV, TRBD and TRBJ reference segments using MiTCR v1.1. The analysis was restricted to V-J combinations with a frequency above 0.0001, which together covered roughly 99% of the repertoires. A TCS score was defined as the ratio between F50 (clonal expansion) and ExV (chaos), using BLOSUM62-based TCRdist between CDR3 peptides within each V-J. Welch's t-statistics and random forest reduced 514 V-J features to 13, which were used in a naive Bayes classifier (R e1071). TCRdb applied fastp at Q25 and MiXCR to the public reads, then kept only in-frame beta chains. Each record represents a unique CDR3 protein, reported with the most common genes and DNA among its rows. TCRdb's processing, not the study's, gives the V and J calls here. The table for this sample lists roughly 280,000 distinct CDR3 sequences; 17% of them were counted only once. The ten largest clones take up around 57% of the sample.

Trimming costs V 7 bases and J 4 bases, and their ends lie 18 bases apart. CDR3 length: 15 amino acids, cysteine to phenylalanine. The retained sequence is limited to the CDR3, 45 bases, with the frame set at the first base. Based on the germline V gene (reference sequence), the CDR1 and CDR2 sequences are MNHEY and SMNVEV. Ophthalmopathy patients had moderately to severely active disease, Clinical Activity Score of at least 3, NOSPECS grade of at least 4, and duration under 3 months. Exclusion was applied to patients with uncontrolled infections, other autoimmune diseases, pregnancy or lactation. Clinical symptoms, serum thyroxine and TRAb, thyroid ultrasound, and orbital computed tomography formed the basis for the diagnoses. PBMCs were separated from 7.5 to 10 ml of fresh peripheral blood using Ficoll-Paque density gradient centrifugation. Total RNA was extracted using Trizol reagent, and RNA quality was assessed on an Agilent 2100 Bioanalyzer.

The chain is encoded by TRBV27 joined to TRBJ2-3; TRBD1 is a possible D gene, resting on 5 matching bases. This clonotype was sampled from a woman between 55 and 75 years old with Graves' ophthalmopathy. What was sequenced was blood. CDR3 sequence: CASNSGQVMSDTQYF. The DNA sequence is as follows: TGTGCCAGCAATTCAGGGCAGGTGATGTCAGATACGCAGTATTTT.